The source of this T cell receptor (beta chain) is a study of regulatory T cells in long-lasting Graves disease (dated by TCRdb to about 2021). Looking at the study overall: Newly diagnosed Graves' disease patients had taken antithyroid drugs for less than 3 months. This study used TCR sequencing and RNA sequencing of peripheral blood to compare persistent Graves' disease patients against newly diagnosed Graves' disease patients. The study took place in China and was registered as a clinical trial. TCR sequencing covered around 13 persistent and 20 or so newly diagnosed Graves' disease patients, approximately 33 samples in total.

The paper as a whole reports these results and caveats: The study examined only peripheral blood because the primary lesion, thyroid tissue, could not be accessed. As a limitation, the authors acknowledged that the small sample size may reduce accuracy. Persistent disease showed preferential use of TRBV28, TRBJ1-2 and TRBJ2-5, whereas newly diagnosed disease favored TRBV20-1 and TRBJ2-1. Sequencing and analysis were limited to the TCR beta chain. Patients with persistent disease shared more public clonotypes (roughly 2,900) than newly diagnosed patients did (approximately 990). Lower TCR Shannon entropy and fewer highly expanded clones were observed in persistent Graves' disease patients than in newly diagnosed patients, which suggested clonal expansion.

Library creation used multiplex PCR. Instrument on record: Illumina HiSeq 4000. iRepertoire HTBI primers and Arm-PCR amplification of CDR3 regions were used to construct TCR beta libraries. PCR products were gel purified before sequencing. The original pipeline was this. Gene usage analysis of CDR3 amino acid clonotypes relied on the 60 or so TRBV and about 13 TRBJ segments identified across samples. COPE and FqMerger were used to merge the filtered high-quality paired reads into contigs. BLAST was used to align contigs to IMGT TRBV, TRBD and TRBJ reference genes, and CDR3 was defined according to IMGT. Clonotypes above 0.1% frequency were classified as highly expanded clones. Shannon entropy served as the measure of repertoire diversity, while the Gini coefficient captured V-J evenness. Clonotypes shared by more than one individual were considered public. In TCRdb, the public reads were trimmed at Q25 with fastp and aligned with MiXCR, with productive beta chains retained. Records with the same CDR3 protein are collapsed into one entry carrying the most frequent genes and DNA. It is TCRdb's table, rather than the study itself, that gives the V and J calls and clone size. The table for this sample lists some 500,000 distinct CDR3 sequences; less than 15% of them were counted only once. Roughly a tenth of the sample is held by the ten biggest clonotypes.

The intended sense of this specimen's time point label: newly diagnosed GD, antithyroid drugs for less than 3 months. For both TCR sequencing and RNA sequencing, RNA was extracted from PBMCs using TRIzol. The diagnosis of Graves' disease followed American Thyroid Association guidelines. Patients were recruited from an endocrinology department in Xi'an, China. Each patient gave approximately 8.8 milliliters of peripheral blood, collected in an EDTA anticoagulant tube. Ficoll Paque Plus density gradient separation was used to isolate PBMCs, and no additional T cell sorting was done. An Agilent 2100 Bioanalyzer and agarose gel were used to check RNA quality, while a NanoDrop 2000 measured RNA concentration. Per the germline V gene, SGHRS is the CDR1 and YFSETQ is the CDR2. V is shortened by 1 base, J by 4 bases, and the region joining them spans 17 bases. The CDR3 holds 16 amino acids from the cysteine to the phenylalanine. Only CDR3 DNA remains: 48 bases, in frame from the first base.

This clonotype was observed many times. There is no known antigen for this receptor. No base qualities exist here, and no much larger clone lies one base off it. In addition, the sample was reused for a study of T cells in Graves' hyperthyroidism and ophthalmopathy. Looking at the second paper: A patient counted as having stable Graves' hyperthyroidism if no progression to ophthalmopathy occurred over 18 months of follow-up. Hyperthyroidism patients were newly diagnosed, with disease duration under 2 months, and aged 18 to 65 years. Patients with uncontrolled infections, other autoimmune diseases, pregnancy or lactation were excluded. Diagnoses were based on clinical symptoms, serum thyroxine and TRAb, thyroid ultrasound and orbital computed tomography. A first-round RT-PCR of the TCR CDR3 used the HTBI primer set with the Qiagen OneStep RT-PCR kit. Most expanded thyroid clonotypes (frequency above 0.001) were also detected in blood, suggesting blood repertoires may reflect thyroid immune responses. Ophthalmopathy was separated from stable hyperthyroidism by a 13 V-J signature model, with over 85% sensitivity and approximately 81% specificity obtained in cross-validation and 80%/75% obtained in testing. In validation, progression to ophthalmopathy was predicted by the model with roughly 69% sensitivity and roughly 72% specificity, a median of about 6 months before onset. To identify TCR V-J signatures that set the groups apart, the researchers used a discovery cohort of 100 patients, made up of 43 with Graves' ophthalmopathy and 57 with stable Graves' hyperthyroidism. An independent validation cohort of 18 to 20 hyperthyroidism patients and 17 patients who later progressed to ophthalmopathy tested prospective prediction of ophthalmopathy. For training and testing, the 95 to 100 patients in the discovery cohort were randomly divided in a 7:3 ratio. Thyroid tissue and blood T-cell repertoires from more than five Graves' hyperthyroidism patients were also compared in the study. After sampling, hyperthyroidism patients received methimazole starting at 30 mg daily, and ophthalmopathy patients received high-dose intravenous methylprednisolone. A second multiplex PCR round built the libraries, followed by size selection and purification. Sequencing of the libraries was done on an Illumina HiSeq2000 using paired-end 100 bp reads. Raw data were processed with SOAPnuke, discarding reads with adapters, uncalled bases, mean Phred below 15, or no exact constant-primer or identifier match. High-quality paired reads were merged with COPE v1.2.5, and unique nucleotide sequences were defined as clonotypes. MiTCR v1.1 was used to align clonotypes to the IMGT TRBV, TRBD and TRBJ reference segments. The analysis included only V-J combinations with a frequency above 0.0001, which together covered 98% to 99.2% of the repertoires. The TCS score was defined as the ratio of F50 (clonal expansion) to E x V (chaos), calculated using BLOSUM62-based TCRdist between CDR3 peptides within each V-J. Welch's t-statistics and random forest reduced some 510 V-J features to under 15, which were used in a naive Bayes classifier (R e1071). No statistical method was used to fix the sample size in advance, and group allocation was not hidden from the investigators. TCR Vbeta CDR3 sequencing of fewer than 150 peripheral blood samples (about 45 ophthalmopathy, 75 hyperthyroidism and about 17 progressor patients) is reported in the paper.

This material consisted of peripheral blood mononuclear cells (PBMCs), taken at new diagnosis, from a patient treated with antithyroid drugs. This TCR was sampled from a man aged 30 to 45 with Graves disease. Donor details come from another sample of the same person, matched by shared clones. The rearrangement combines TRBV5-1 with TRBJ1-1, with TRBD1 perhaps the D gene, on 6 matching bases. The DNA sequence is TGCGCCAGCAGCTTGTATTCGGGGGGCGTGAGCACTGAAGCTTTCTTT. Its protein product is CASSLYSGGVSTEAFF.